This TCR beta chain was identified in a study of radiotherapy plus CTLA-4 blockade in lung cancer. As for the study in general: Among all patients, approximately 17% showed objective responses, while 30% to 35% had disease control.

CTLA-4 blockade with ipilimumab, together with focal radiation, was given to patients with chemo-refractory metastatic non-small-cell lung cancer. Data came from immunoSEQ multiplex PCR; TCRdb stores just in-frame clones and leaves some out. The data show around 80,000 clones, about 84% seen once. The ends were cut back, 1 base at V and 6 bases at J, with 6 bases in the middle. The CDR3 loop spans 12 amino acids. From germline, CDR1 is MDHEN and CDR2 SYDVKM. About this clone itself: Its antigen is undetermined.

Study-wide results and caveats: Strongest reported response predictors: early blood clone changes and post-radiation interferon-beta. In blood, tumor-derived TCR clones expanded after radiotherapy plus ipilimumab.

This chain connects TRBV28 to TRBJ1-1; D unresolved. The sequence was collected from a human donor with non-small cell lung cancer who had stable disease on radiotherapy plus ipilimumab. The sequences come from peripheral blood, collected from a patient treated with radiotherapy plus ipilimumab. The CDR3 nucleotides read TGTGCCAGCAGTTTATCAGGAGCTGAAGCTTTCTTT. It yields the protein CASSLSGAEAFF. The full variable domain, in which reference TRBV28 and TRBJ1-1 provide the parts outside the CDR3, is DVKVTQSSRYLVKRTGEKVFLECVQDMDHENMFWYRQDPGLGLRLIYFSYDVKMKEKGDIPEGYSVSREKKERFSLILESASTNQTSMYLCASSLSGAEAFFGQGTRLTVV.